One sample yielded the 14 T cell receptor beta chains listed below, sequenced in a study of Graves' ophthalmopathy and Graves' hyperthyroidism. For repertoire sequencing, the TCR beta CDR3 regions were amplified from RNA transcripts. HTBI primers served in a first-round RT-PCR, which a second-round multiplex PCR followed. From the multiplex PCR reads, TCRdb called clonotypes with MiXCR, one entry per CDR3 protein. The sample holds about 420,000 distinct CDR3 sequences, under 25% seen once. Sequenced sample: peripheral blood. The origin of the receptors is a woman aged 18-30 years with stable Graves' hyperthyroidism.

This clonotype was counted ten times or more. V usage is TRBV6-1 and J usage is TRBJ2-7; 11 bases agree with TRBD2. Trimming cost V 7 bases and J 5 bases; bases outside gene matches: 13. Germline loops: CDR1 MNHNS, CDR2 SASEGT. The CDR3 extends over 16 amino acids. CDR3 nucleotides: TGTGCCAGCAACCAACTCGTAGCGGGAGGGAGGAACGAGCAGTACTTC. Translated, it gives CASNQLVAGGRNEQYF.

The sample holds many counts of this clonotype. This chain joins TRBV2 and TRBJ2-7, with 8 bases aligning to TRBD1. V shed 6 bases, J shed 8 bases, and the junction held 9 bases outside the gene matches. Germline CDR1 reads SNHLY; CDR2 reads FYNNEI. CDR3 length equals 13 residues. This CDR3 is CASRQGAAFQQYF. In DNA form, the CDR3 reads TGTGCCAGCAGGCAGGGGGCGGCGTTCCAGCAGTACTTC.

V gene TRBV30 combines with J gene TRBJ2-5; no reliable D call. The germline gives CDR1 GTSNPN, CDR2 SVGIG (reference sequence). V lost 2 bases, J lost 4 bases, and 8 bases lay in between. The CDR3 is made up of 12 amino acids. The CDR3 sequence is CAWSKLVETQYF. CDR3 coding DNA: TGTGCCTGGAGTAAGTTGGTAGAGACCCAGTACTTC.

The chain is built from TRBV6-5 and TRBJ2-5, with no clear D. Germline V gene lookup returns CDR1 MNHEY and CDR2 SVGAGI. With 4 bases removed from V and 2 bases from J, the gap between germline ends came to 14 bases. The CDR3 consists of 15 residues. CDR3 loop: CASSSRAWIQETQYF. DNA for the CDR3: TGTGCCAGCAGTTCCCGGGCTTGGATACAAGAGACCCAGTACTTC.

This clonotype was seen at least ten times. DNA for the CDR3: TGTGCCAGCAGCGGGACAGGGGGCGGCAATCAGCCCCAGCATTTT. Translated: CASSGTGGGNQPQHF. The rearrangement joins TRBV2 to TRBJ1-5; 12 bases agree with TRBD1. Trimming removed 6 bases from V and 2 bases from J; junction bases left unmatched: 2. The CDR3 has 15 amino acids. Germline V gene sequence: CDR1 SNHLY, CDR2 FYNNEI.

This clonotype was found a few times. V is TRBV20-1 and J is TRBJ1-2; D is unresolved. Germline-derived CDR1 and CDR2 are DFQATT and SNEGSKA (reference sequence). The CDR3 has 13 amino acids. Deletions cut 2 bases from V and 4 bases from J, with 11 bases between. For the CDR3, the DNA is TGCAGTGCTAGATGGTACGAAAGCTATGGCTACACCTTC. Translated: CSARWYESYGYTF.

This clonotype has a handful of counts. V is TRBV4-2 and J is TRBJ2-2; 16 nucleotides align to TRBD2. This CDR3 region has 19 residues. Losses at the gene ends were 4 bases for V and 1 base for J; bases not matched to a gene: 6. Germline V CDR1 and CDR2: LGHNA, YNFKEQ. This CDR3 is CASSPGTSGRGMNTGELFF. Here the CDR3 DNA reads TGTGCCAGCAGCCCCGGGACTAGCGGGAGGGGGATGAACACCGGGGAGCTGTTTTTT.

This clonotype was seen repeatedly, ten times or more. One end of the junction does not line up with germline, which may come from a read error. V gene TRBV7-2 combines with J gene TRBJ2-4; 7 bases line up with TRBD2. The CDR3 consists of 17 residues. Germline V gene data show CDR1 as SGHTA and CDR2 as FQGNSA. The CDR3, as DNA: TGTGCCAGCAGCTTAGCGCTAGCGGAGATAGCCAAAAACATTAAGTACTTC. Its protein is CASSLALAEIAKNIKYF.

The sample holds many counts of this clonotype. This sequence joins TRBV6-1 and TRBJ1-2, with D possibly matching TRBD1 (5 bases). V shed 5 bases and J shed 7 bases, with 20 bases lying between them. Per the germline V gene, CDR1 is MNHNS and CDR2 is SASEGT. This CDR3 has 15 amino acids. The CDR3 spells CASSRQKSLGLGYTF. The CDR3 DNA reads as TGTGCCAGCAGTCGCCAGAAATCCTTGGGGCTTGGCTACACCTTC.

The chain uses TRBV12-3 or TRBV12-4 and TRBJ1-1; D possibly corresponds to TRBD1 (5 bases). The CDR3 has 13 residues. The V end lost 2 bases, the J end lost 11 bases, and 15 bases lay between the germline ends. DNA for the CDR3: TGTGCCAGCAGTTTAACCTGGGACTCTAGGGCTTTCTTT. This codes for CASSLTWDSRAFF.

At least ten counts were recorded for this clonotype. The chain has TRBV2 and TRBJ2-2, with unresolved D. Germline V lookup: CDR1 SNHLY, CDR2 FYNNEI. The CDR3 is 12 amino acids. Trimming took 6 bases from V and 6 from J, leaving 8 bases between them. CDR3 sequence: CASRVGPGELFF. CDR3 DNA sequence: TGTGCCAGCAGGGTAGGGCCCGGGGAGCTGTTTTTT.

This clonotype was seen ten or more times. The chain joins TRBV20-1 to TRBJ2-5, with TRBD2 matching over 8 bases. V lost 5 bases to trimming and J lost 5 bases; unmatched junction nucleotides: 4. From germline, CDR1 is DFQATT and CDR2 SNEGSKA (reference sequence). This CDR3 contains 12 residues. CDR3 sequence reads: CSAGTSTETQYF. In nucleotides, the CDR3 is TGCAGTGCTGGGACTAGTACGGAGACCCAGTACTTC.

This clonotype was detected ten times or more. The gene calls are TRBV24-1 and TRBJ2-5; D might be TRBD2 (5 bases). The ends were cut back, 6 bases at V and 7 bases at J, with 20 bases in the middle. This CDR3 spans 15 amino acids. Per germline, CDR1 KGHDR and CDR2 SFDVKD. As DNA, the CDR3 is TGTGCCACCAGTTCGGATTTACCCGGGAAGGGGACCCAGTACTTC. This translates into CATSSDLPGKGTQYF.

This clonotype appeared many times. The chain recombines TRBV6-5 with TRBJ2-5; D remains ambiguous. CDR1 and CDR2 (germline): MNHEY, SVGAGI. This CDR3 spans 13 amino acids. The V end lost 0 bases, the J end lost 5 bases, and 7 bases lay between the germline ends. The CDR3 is CASSYSNGETQYF. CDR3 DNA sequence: TGTGCCAGCAGTTACTCGAATGGGGAGACCCAGTACTTC.